These T cell receptor beta chains were read from a single sample in a study of shared clonotypes between healthy human individuals. The protocol was immunoSEQ multiplex PCR, while the TCRdb copy is restricted to in-frame clones and leaves out a portion. The table records about 510,000 clones, approximately 79% of them present only once. Sequencing used PBMCs. The receptors were sampled from a woman aged 40 to 49 in good health. Some clones in this sample may be carry-over from other donors' samples. CDR3s include the opening cysteine and the closing phenylalanine or tryptophan. A D gene is named only where the DNA matches it firmly. Size tells how often a clone was seen (once, few, many) or the class of an expanded clone, and some rows leave it out.

clone_size	d_call	v_call	j_call	cdr3_nt	cdr3_aa
-	-	TRBV7-2	TRBJ1-3	TGTGCCAGCAGCTTTATAACACGGGCCTCTGGAAACACCATATATTTT	CASSFITRASGNTIYF
-	TRBD1	TRBV2	TRBJ1-6	TGTGCCAGCAGTATCGACAGGGGAAGGAATTCACCCCTCCACTTT	CASSIDRGRNSPLHF
-	-	TRBV28	TRBJ1-2	TGTGCCAGCAAGCCCCCAGGTCGCGAGGGCTACACCTTC	CASKPPGREGYTF
-	-	TRBV28	TRBJ2-1	TGTGCCAGCAGTTTCCCCGGGAGTATGGCCAATGAGCAGTTCTTC	CASSFPGSMANEQFF
-	-	TRBV28	TRBJ1-4	TGTGCCAGCAGTGTACCCGGGAGGACTAATGAAAAACTGTTTTTT	CASSVPGRTNEKLFF
-	-	TRBV28	TRBJ2-7	TGTGCCAGCAGTTTATACCGCGGGATCACCTACGAGCAGTACTTC	CASSLYRGITYEQYF
-	TRBD2	TRBV5-6	TRBJ2-1	TGTGCCAGCAGCTTGGGGCTAGCGGCGACCTACAATGAGCAGTTCTTC	CASSLGLAATYNEQFF
-	-	TRBV7-6	TRBJ2-3	TGTGCCAGCAGCTTAGTGGGCGGGCAGCGCCGACATACGCAGTATTTT	CASSLVGGQRRHTQYF
-	TRBD1	TRBV14	TRBJ2-5	TGTGCCAGCAGAGGGACAGGGGTAATGGAGACCCAGTACTTC	CASRGTGVMETQYF
-	-	TRBV5-1	TRBJ1-1	TGCGCCAGCAGCTTGGCACAGGGAAATGAAGCTTTCTTT	CASSLAQGNEAFF
-	-	TRBV27	TRBJ1-3	TGTGCCAGCATGGGAGGGGGAAACACCATATATTTT	CASMGGGNTIYF
-	TRBD2	TRBV4-1	TRBJ2-2	TGCGCCAGCAGCCAAACTAGCGGGGGTTCCGGGGAGCTGTTTTTT	CASSQTSGGSGELFF
-	-	TRBV2	TRBJ2-3	TGTGCCAGCACACAGGGAGATGATACGCAGTATTTT	CASTQGDDTQYF
-	-	TRBV28	TRBJ2-7	TGTGCCAGCAGTTCGCGGACAGTCTACGAGCAGTACTTC	CASSSRTVYEQYF
-	-	TRBV13	TRBJ1-1	TGTGCCAGCAGCTATTTAGGGGGTACTGAAGCTTTCTTT	CASSYLGGTEAFF
-	-	TRBV19	TRBJ2-1	TGTGCCAGTAGTATTCAGAGCTATGAGCAGTTCTTC	CASSIQSYEQFF
-	-	TRBV19	TRBJ1-5	TGTGCCAGTAGGACGAGGGAGAGCAATCAGCCCCAGCATTTT	CASRTRESNQPQHF
-	TRBD2	TRBV27	TRBJ2-3	TGTGCCAGCAGTTTCGGCGGGAGGAGCACAGATACGCAGTATTTT	CASSFGGRSTDTQYF
-	TRBD1	TRBV11-2	TRBJ2-1	TGTGCCAGCAGTCAGCCGGGACAGGGGGGCCGAGGATACAATGAGCAGTTCTTC	CASSQPGQGGRGYNEQFF
-	-	TRBV7-9	TRBJ2-2	TGCGCCAGCAGCCGTAGCGGCGCGAACACCGGGGAGCTGTTTTTT	CASSRSGANTGELFF
-	TRBD2	TRBV7-9	TRBJ2-3	TGTGCCAGCAGCACCAGGACTAGCGGGCGCACAGATACGCAGTATTTT	CASSTRTSGRTDTQYF
few	-	TRBV4-3	TRBJ2-3	TGCGCCAGCAGCCCATCCCGGGACCCCAACACAGATACGCAGTATTTT	CASSPSRDPNTDTQYF
-	TRBD1	TRBV29-1	TRBJ2-1	TGCAGCGTTGCCACAGGGGCGTTGGTTCATGAGCAGTTCTTC	CSVATGALVHEQFF
-	-	TRBV6-1	TRBJ2-3	TGTGCCAGCAGTGAAGTCATAGAAGGTCGGACACGCCATACGCAGTATTTT	CASSEVIEGRTRHTQYF
few	TRBD2	TRBV5-1	TRBJ2-7	TGCGCCAGCAGTCGGCTAGCGGACTCCTACGAGCAGTACTTC	CASSRLADSYEQYF
-	-	TRBV7-5	TRBJ2-1	TGTGTCAGAAGCTTAGCACCCCAGGGTAGCGGGAGGTTCGATGAGCAGTTCTTC	CVRSLAPQGSGRFDEQFF
-	-	TRBV13	TRBJ2-6	TGTGCCAGCAGCTGGGCCGACTCTGGGGCCAACGTCCTGACTTTC	CASSWADSGANVLTF
-	-	TRBV18	TRBJ2-2	TGTGCCAGCTCACCCTCCGCCGGGGAGCTGTTTTTT	CASSPSAGELFF
-	-	TRBV30	TRBJ1-3	TGTGCCTGGAGTGGGAAGATCAGGCTCTTCCGAGGAAACACCATATATTTT	CAWSGKIRLFRGNTIYF
many	TRBD2	TRBV14	TRBJ2-7	TGTGCCAGCAGCCAATACGGACTAGTCGGCTACGAGCAGTACTTC	CASSQYGLVGYEQYF
-	-	TRBV15	TRBJ1-2	TGTGCCACCAGCAGAGATCTAGGCGGCTACACCTTC	CATSRDLGGYTF
-	TRBD1	TRBV27	TRBJ2-1	TGTGCCAGCAGTTTCGACAGGGGATCCTACAATGAGCAGTTCTTC	CASSFDRGSYNEQFF
-	TRBD1	TRBV10-1	TRBJ2-2	TGCGCCAGCATCCGGGACAGGAACACCGGGGAGCTGTTTTTT	CASIRDRNTGELFF
-	-	TRBV19	TRBJ2-7	TGTGCCAGTAGTACGCTGACAGGAAACTACGAGCAGTACTTC	CASSTLTGNYEQYF
-	TRBD2	TRBV5-1	TRBJ2-3	TGCGCCAGCAGCCCTAGCGGGAGGGCCGAAGATACGCAGTATTTT	CASSPSGRAEDTQYF
-	-	TRBV28	TRBJ1-5	TGTGCCAGCAGTTTAGGCGGTAGCAATCAGCCCCAGCATTTT	CASSLGGSNQPQHF
-	-	TRBV5-4	TRBJ1-1	TGTGCCAGCAGCCTCGGGACGGGTATGAACACTGAAGCTTTCTTT	CASSLGTGMNTEAFF
-	TRBD1	TRBV7-9	TRBJ1-5	TGTGCCAGCAGACCTCCCCGGGACAGGGTAGAGGGGTCCGGTCAGCCCCAGCATTTT	CASRPPRDRVEGSGQPQHF
-	-	TRBV5-4	TRBJ2-1	TGTGCCAGCAGCTACCCCCGGAGCGGGTCCTACAATGAGCAGTTCTTC	CASSYPRSGSYNEQFF
-	-	TRBV10-3	TRBJ2-1	TGTGCCATCAGAGGGGTGGGTGAGCAGTTCTTC	CAIRGVGEQFF
many	TRBD2	TRBV19	TRBJ2-1	TGTGCCAGTAGCCCTAGCGGCATCGCCTACAATGAGCAGTTCTTC	CASSPSGIAYNEQFF
-	-	TRBV7-9	TRBJ2-3	TGTGCCAGCAGAAGCGGACGTTTCACAGATACGCAGTATTTT	CASRSGRFTDTQYF
-	-	TRBV15	TRBJ1-1	TGTGCCACCAGCAGAGGCCAGGGGACTGAAGCTTTCTTT	CATSRGQGTEAFF
-	TRBD2	TRBV6-5	TRBJ2-1	TGTGCCAGCAGCTCTTGGACTAGCGCGAACAATGAGCAGTTCTTC	CASSSWTSANNEQFF
-	TRBD1	TRBV27	TRBJ1-4	TGTGCCAGCAGTTACAGGGGCCTCAAGGCCTTTAATGAAAAACTGTTTTTT	CASSYRGLKAFNEKLFF